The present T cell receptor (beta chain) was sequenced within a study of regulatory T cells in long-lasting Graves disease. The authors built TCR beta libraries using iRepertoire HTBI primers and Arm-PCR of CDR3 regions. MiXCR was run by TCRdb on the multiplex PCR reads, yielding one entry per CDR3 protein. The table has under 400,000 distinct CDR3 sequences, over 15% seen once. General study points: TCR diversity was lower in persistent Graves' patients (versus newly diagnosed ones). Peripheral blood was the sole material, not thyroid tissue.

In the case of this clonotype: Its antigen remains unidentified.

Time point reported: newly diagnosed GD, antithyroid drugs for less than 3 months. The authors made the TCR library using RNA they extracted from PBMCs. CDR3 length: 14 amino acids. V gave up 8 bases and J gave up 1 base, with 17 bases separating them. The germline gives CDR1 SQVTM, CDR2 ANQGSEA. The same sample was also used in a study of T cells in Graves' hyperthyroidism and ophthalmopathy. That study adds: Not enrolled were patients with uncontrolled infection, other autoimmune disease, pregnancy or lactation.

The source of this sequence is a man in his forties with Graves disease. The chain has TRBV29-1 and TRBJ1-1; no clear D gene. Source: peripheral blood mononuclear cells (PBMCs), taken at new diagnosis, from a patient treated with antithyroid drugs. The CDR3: CSSLALQRNTEAFF. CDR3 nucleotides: TGCAGCAGTCTGGCCTTACAGAGGAACACTGAAGCTTTCTTT.